The present entry profiles one TCR beta chain with its context. These data come from a study of blood T cell repertoires in COVID-19. Background on the study: The samples span acute and convalescent COVID-19 from the United States, Italy and Spain. Sample material is recorded as cDNA or gDNA derived from T cells, B-cell-depleted T cells, or PBMCs.

Original analysis: Nucleated cell counts were estimated from reference gene primer amplification. This table comes from immunoSEQ multiplex PCR, and its TCRdb copy is limited to in-frame clones, with some not included. V and J calls and clone size are those listed in that table; D and trimming were worked out from the DNA. The sample lists about 14,000 clones, approximately 73% occurring once. V was shortened by 6 bases and J by 4 bases, with 12 bases between the two germline ends. The CDR3 is 13 amino acids. In germline, CDR1 is MNHEY, CDR2 SVGEGT. The sample consisted of peripheral blood. V gene TRBV6-2 or TRBV6-3 combines with J gene TRBJ1-2; D is undetermined. The TCR sequence derives from a boy between 2 and 10 years old with active or convalescent COVID-19. The CDR3 reads CASSPEMGYGYTF. The CDR3 coding sequence is TGTGCCAGCAGCCCGGAGATGGGCTATGGCTACACCTTC.